A single sample gave rise to the 25 T cell receptor beta chains below, sequenced in a study of blood T cell repertoires in COVID-19. Produced via immunoSEQ multiplex PCR; TCRdb's table is partial and in-frame only. Of tens of thousands of clones in the sample, under 95% are singletons; the top ten hold approximately 2.8%. Sequencing used peripheral blood. Source of these receptors: a man aged 50 to 60 with acute or convalescent COVID-19.

The chain employs TRBV6-2 or TRBV6-3 and TRBJ2-6, with 8 bases aligning to TRBD2. V lost 0 bases and J lost 0; bases outside the gene matches: 10. Germline CDR1 MNHEY, CDR2 SVGEGT. The CDR3 extends over 20 amino acids. In nucleotides, the CDR3 is TGTGCCAGCAGTTACTCGCTGAGGGCTAGCGGGTACTCTGGGGCCAACGTCCTGACTTTC. Translating it yields CASSYSLRASGYSGANVLTF.

Here the CDR3 reads CASSESGSSYNEQFF. The CDR3 bases are TGCGCCAGCAGTGAGTCGGGGAGTTCCTACAATGAGCAGTTCTTC. The chain employs TRBV10-2 and TRBJ2-1, with TRBD2 as a possible D gene (5 bases). The CDR3 totals 15 residues. CDR1 is WSHSY and CDR2 is SAAADI in the germline V gene. V gave up 0 bases and J gave up 1 base, with 7 bases separating them.

The J gene is TRBJ2-4, the V gene TRBV10-3; perhaps TRBD1 as D (6 bases). Trimming stripped 8 bases from V and 7 bases from J, with 12 bases between. The CDR3 loop spans 12 amino acids. Germline CDR1 ENHRY, CDR2 SYGVKD. This chain's CDR3 is CAISQQGNIQYF. The CDR3 DNA sequence: TGTGCCATCTCTCAGCAGGGGAACATTCAGTACTTC.

This CDR3 reads CASSVLSIDTEAFF. For the CDR3, the DNA is TGCGCCAGCAGCGTACTTTCTATCGACACTGAAGCTTTCTTT. The V gene is TRBV5-1, the J gene TRBJ1-1; D remains ambiguous. V was pared by 4 bases and J by 3 bases, with 13 bases between. Germline V lookup: CDR1 SGHRS, CDR2 YFSETQ. The CDR3 length is 14 residues.

The rearrangement uses TRBV10-3 and TRBJ2-7, with 7 bases fitting TRBD1. The germline V gene has CDR1 ENHRY and CDR2 SYGVKD. This CDR3 has 13 residues. Trimming took 4 bases from V and 4 from J; bases not matched to a gene: 4. The CDR3 here is CAISARQGYEQYF. Here the CDR3 DNA reads TGTGCCATCAGTGCGCGACAGGGATACGAGCAGTACTTC.

The chain recombines TRBV7-2 with TRBJ2-5, with D hard to call. This CDR3 is built from 13 residues. Germline V gene lookup returns CDR1 SGHTA and CDR2 FQGNSA. The V and J ends lost 3 bases and 1 base respectively, with 6 bases between them. Here the CDR3 reads CASSLRPQETQYF. The CDR3 region has the DNA TGTGCCAGCAGCTTGAGGCCCCAAGAGACCCAGTACTTC. Based on the CDR3 plus reference TRBV7-2 and TRBJ2-5, the full variable domain is GAGVSQSPSNKVTEKGKDVELRCDPISGHTALYWYRQSLGQGLEFLIYFQGNSAPDKSGLPSDRFSAERTGGSVSTLTIQRTQQEDSAVYLCASSLRPQETQYFGPGTRLLVL.

The count of this clone is one. This rearrangement joins TRBV10-3 to TRBJ1-1; a weak D match, TRBD1 (6 bases). From germline, CDR1 is ENHRY and CDR2 SYGVKD. V gave up 3 bases and J gave up 1 base, with 15 bases separating them. The CDR3 spans 16 residues. The CDR3 loop reads CAISEVVGAGNTEAFF. As DNA, the CDR3 is TGTGCCATCAGTGAAGTGGTGGGGGCGGGGAACACTGAAGCTTTCTTT.

The V gene is TRBV10-1, the J gene TRBJ1-5, with 8 nucleotides matching TRBD1. Losses at the gene ends were 7 bases for V and 3 bases for J; bases not matched to a gene: 2. The CDR3 consists of 13 residues. From germline, CDR1 is WNHNN and CDR2 SYGVQD (reference sequence). This chain's CDR3 is CASKDRDNQPQHF. The CDR3 DNA is TGCGCCAGCAAGGACAGGGACAATCAGCCCCAGCATTTT.

The gene calls are TRBV5-1 and TRBJ2-7, with 10 bases lining up with TRBD2. The CDR3 extends over 17 amino acids. The germline V gene has CDR1 SGHRS and CDR2 YFSETQ. Losses at the gene ends were 3 bases for V and 0 bases for J; bases not matched to a gene: 9. The DNA for the CDR3 is TGCGCCAGCAGCTCTGCTAGCGGGGGATTGAGCTCCTACGAGCAGTACTTC. Amino acid sequence: CASSSASGGLSSYEQYF.

The gene calls are TRBV9 and TRBJ1-5; 7 nucleotides match TRBD1. The germline CDR1 and CDR2 sequences are SGDLS and YYNGEE. Germline trimming cut 3 bases from V and 0 bases from J; bases unmatched to any gene: 3. CDR3 size: 15 residues. In nucleotides, the CDR3 is TGTGCCAGCAGCGCCGACAGGGTTAGCAATCAGCCCCAGCATTTT. Translation gives CASSADRVSNQPQHF.

The CDR3 DNA follows: TGTGCCAGCAGCGCCAATAGGCTAGCGGGGGGTAACACCGGGGAGCTGTTTTTT. It is translated as CASSANRLAGGNTGELFF. The chain joins TRBV7-3 to TRBJ2-2; 11 bases are a match to TRBD2. Germline V gene data show CDR1 as SGHTA and CDR2 as FQGTGA. This CDR3 has 18 amino acids. V lost 5 bases to trimming and J lost 2 bases; unmatched junction nucleotides: 10.

The chain links TRBV30 to TRBJ1-5, with D possibly being TRBD1 (6 bases). Between the trimmed V and J ends, which lost 3 bases and 4 bases, there was a span of 10 bases. Germline V gene sequence: CDR1 GTSNPN, CDR2 SVGIG (reference sequence). This CDR3 comprises 13 residues. The CDR3 DNA reads TGTGCCTGGAGCCGGGACACAAATCAGCCCCAGCATTTT. Protein product: CAWSRDTNQPQHF.

Remarks on this clone: Other DNA sequences in the sample encode the same CDR3. The chain is built from TRBV30 and TRBJ1-5; the D gene is possibly TRBD1 (6 bases). The length of the CDR3 is 13 residues. Trimming took off 3 bases at V and 7 bases at J, with 13 bases between the two ends. CDR1 is GTSNPN and CDR2 is SVGIG in the germline V gene (reference sequence). The CDR3 region is CAWSRGVGQPQHF. CDR3 DNA: TGTGCCTGGAGCAGGGGAGTTGGACAGCCCCAGCATTTT.

With regard to this clone: Other DNA sequences in this specimen translate into the identical CDR3. The chain recombines TRBV12-3 or TRBV12-4 with TRBJ2-7, with D tentatively TRBD2 (5 bases). The CDR3 runs to 11 residues. The V and J ends lost 5 bases and 4 bases respectively, with 6 bases between them. CDR3 region: CASSPGYEQYF. Written as DNA, the CDR3 is TGTGCCAGCAGTCCGGGGTACGAGCAGTACTTC.

The chain's CDR3 is CASSLIISPSDRNVRLVKYEQYF. Written as DNA, the CDR3 is TGTGCCAGCAGCCTTATTATTTCCCCCTCGGACAGGAACGTCCGACTAGTTAAATACGAGCAGTACTTC. The V call is TRBV7-8, the J call TRBJ2-7; the D gene is possibly TRBD1 (7 bases). The germline V and J ends were trimmed by 5 bases and 4 bases, with 42 bases remaining between them. CDR1 and CDR2 from the germline V gene are SGHVS and FQNEAQ. This CDR3 has 23 residues.

V usage is TRBV19 and J usage is TRBJ2-4; the match to TRBD1 covers 7 bases. Unmatched junction bases numbered 15, after V lost 7 bases and J lost 6 bases. This CDR3 spans 16 amino acids. CDR1 and CDR2 from the germline V gene are LNHDA and SQIVND (reference sequence). CDR3 bases: TGTGCCAGTACGACGACAGGGTCATTCTCCAGAAACATTCAGTACTTC. This sequence encodes CASTTTGSFSRNIQYF.

The J gene is TRBJ2-7, the V gene TRBV4-1; the D gene is possibly TRBD1 (5 bases). V gave up 0 bases and J gave up 0 bases, with 12 bases separating them. Germline lookup yields CDR1 MGHRA and CDR2 YSYEKL. The CDR3 consists of 16 residues. CDR3 DNA: TGCGCCAGCAGCCAAGATGGCAGGGCAAGCTCCTACGAGCAGTACTTC. Amino acid sequence: CASSQDGRASSYEQYF.

This chain links TRBV28 with TRBJ2-7; a weak D match, TRBD2 (6 bases). Germline V gene lookup returns CDR1 MDHEN and CDR2 SYDVKM. The V end was cut by 8 bases, the J end by 6 bases, with 8 bases between. CDR3 length: 10 amino acids. CDR3 loop: CASGGIEQYF. The CDR3, as DNA: TGTGCCAGCGGGGGGATCGAGCAGTACTTC. Variable domain in full (rest from reference TRBV28 and TRBJ2-7): DVKVTQSSRYLVKRTGEKVFLECVQDMDHENMFWYRQDPGLGLRLIYFSYDVKMKEKGDIPEGYSVSREKKERFSLILESASTNQTSMYLCASGGIEQYFGPGTRLTVT.

The J gene is TRBJ1-2, the V gene TRBV6-5, with a tentative D call TRBD1 (5 bases). The CDR3 length is 15 residues. Trimming left V 6 bases short and J 4 bases short, with 18 bases between. The V gene's germline CDR1 is MNHEY and CDR2 SVGAGI. The CDR3 DNA follows: TGTGCCAGCAGCGCGGGAGAAGCGGGACCCTATGGCTACACCTTC. Amino acid sequence: CASSAGEAGPYGYTF.

This clone was seen just once. This sequence joins TRBV4-1 and TRBJ2-3; D possibly corresponds to TRBD2 (6 bases). The CDR3 runs to 15 residues. CDR1 is MGHRA and CDR2 is YSYEKL in the germline V gene. Deletions cut 0 bases from V and 8 bases from J, with 15 bases between. CDR3 sequence reads: CASSQEGGGGVTQYF. In DNA, the CDR3 is TGCGCCAGCAGCCAAGAGGGTGGCGGCGGGGTTACGCAGTATTTT.

Only one count was recorded for this clone. The chain carries TRBV24-1 and TRBJ2-3, with 11 bases matching TRBD2. Germline loops: CDR1 KGHDR, CDR2 SFDVKD. There are 17 residues in the CDR3. After removal of 1 base from V and 8 bases from J, the junction contained 10 bases not matched to a gene. The CDR3: CATSDFSASGGLATQYF. CDR3 in DNA: TGTGCCACCAGTGATTTCTCAGCTAGCGGGGGGTTGGCTACGCAGTATTTT.

This chain uses TRBV2 with TRBJ1-5; D is perhaps TRBD1 (5 bases). Per the germline V gene, CDR1 is SNHLY and CDR2 is FYNNEI. The CDR3 is 14 residues long. V was pared by 4 bases and J by 10 bases, with 17 bases between. CDR3: CASSAGGGIGPQHF. The CDR3 region has the DNA TGTGCCAGCAGTGCCGGGGGAGGGATAGGACCCCAGCATTTT.

This clone was recorded once. The CDR3 DNA follows: TGTGCCAGCAGAACCGGGACAGGCGAAGCTTTCTTT. Amino acids: CASRTGTGEAFF. The genes are TRBV6-5 and TRBJ1-1, with 8 bases matching TRBD1. Unmatched junction bases numbered 5, after V lost 6 bases and J lost 8 bases. Germline V gives CDR1 MNHEY, CDR2 SVGAGI. The CDR3 sequence is 12 residues long.

CDR3 region: CASSPPKSTGSNEKLFF. The CDR3 DNA follows: TGTGCCAGCTCACCACCGAAATCAACGGGATCTAATGAAAAACTGTTTTTT. The chain is built from TRBV18 and TRBJ1-4; D is uncertain. Germline CDR1 is KGHSH and CDR2 is LQKENI. Between the trimmed V and J ends, which lost 0 bases and 3 bases, there was a span of 14 bases. The CDR3 is 17 residues long.

The rearrangement links TRBV3-1 (or the pseudogene TRBV3-2) to TRBJ2-5; 11 nucleotides line up with TRBD2. Germline CDR1 and CDR2: LGHDT and YNNKEL (reference sequence). This CDR3 is 16 amino acids long. The trim removed 4 bases at V and 2 bases at J, leaving 6 bases unmatched. CDR3 bases: TGTGCCAGCAGCCTTACTAGCGGGGGTCCTCAAGAGACCCAGTACTTC. It yields the protein CASSLTSGGPQETQYF.